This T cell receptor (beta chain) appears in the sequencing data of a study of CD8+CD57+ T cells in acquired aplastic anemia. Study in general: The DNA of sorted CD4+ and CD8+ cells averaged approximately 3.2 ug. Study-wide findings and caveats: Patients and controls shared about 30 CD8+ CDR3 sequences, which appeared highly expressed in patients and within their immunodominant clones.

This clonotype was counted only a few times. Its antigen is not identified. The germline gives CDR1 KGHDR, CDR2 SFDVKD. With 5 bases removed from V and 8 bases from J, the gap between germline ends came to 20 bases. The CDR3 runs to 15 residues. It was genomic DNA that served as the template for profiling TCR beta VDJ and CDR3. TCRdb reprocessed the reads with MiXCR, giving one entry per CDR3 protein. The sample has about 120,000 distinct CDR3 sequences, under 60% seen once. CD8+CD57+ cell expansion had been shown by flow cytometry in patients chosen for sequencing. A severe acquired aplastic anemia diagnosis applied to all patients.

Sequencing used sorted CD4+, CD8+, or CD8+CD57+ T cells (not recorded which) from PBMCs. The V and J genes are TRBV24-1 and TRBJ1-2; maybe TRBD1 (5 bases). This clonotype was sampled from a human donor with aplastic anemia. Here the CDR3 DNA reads TGTGCCACCAGTGGTACCAGACAGACTGCCGGGGGCTACACCTTC. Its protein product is CATSGTRQTAGGYTF.